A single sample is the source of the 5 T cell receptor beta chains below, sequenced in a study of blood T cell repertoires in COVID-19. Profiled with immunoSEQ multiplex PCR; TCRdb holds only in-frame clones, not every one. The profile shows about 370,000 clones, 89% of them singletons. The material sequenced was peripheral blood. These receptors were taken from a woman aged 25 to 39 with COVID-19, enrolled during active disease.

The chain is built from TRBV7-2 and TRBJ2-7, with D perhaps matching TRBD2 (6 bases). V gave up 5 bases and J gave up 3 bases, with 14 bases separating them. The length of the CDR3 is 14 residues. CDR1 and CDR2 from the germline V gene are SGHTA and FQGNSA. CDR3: CASSPSEAGYEQYF. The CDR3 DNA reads TGTGCCAGCAGCCCTAGCGAGGCTGGCTACGAGCAGTACTTC.

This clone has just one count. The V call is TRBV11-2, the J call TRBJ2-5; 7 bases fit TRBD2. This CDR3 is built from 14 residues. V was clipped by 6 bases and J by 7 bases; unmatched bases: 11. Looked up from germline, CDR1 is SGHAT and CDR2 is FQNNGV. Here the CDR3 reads CASRSSGVLGTQYF. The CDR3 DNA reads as TGTGCCAGCAGGTCGAGCGGGGTCCTTGGGACCCAGTACTTC.

The DNA for the CDR3 is TGTGCCAGCAGCTCCGACAGGGTCGGCTATGGCTACACCTTC. It specifies CASSSDRVGYGYTF. V and J are TRBV7-2 and TRBJ1-2, with 7 positions matching TRBD1. V lost 4 bases, J lost 4 bases, and 6 bases stayed unmatched. The CDR3 has 14 amino acids. Looked up from germline, CDR1 is SGHTA and CDR2 is FQGNSA.

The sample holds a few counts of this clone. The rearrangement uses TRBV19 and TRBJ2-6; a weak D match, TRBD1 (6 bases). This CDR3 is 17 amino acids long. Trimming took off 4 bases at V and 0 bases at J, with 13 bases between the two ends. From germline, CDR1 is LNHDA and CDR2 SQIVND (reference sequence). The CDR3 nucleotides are TGTGCCAGTAGTACGACAGGTTTAGGCTCTGGGGCCAACGTCCTGACTTTC. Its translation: CASSTTGLGSGANVLTF.

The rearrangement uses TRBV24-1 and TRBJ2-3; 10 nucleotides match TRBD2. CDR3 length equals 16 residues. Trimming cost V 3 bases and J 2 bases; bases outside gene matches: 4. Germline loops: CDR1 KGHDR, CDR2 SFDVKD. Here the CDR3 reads CATSDRAGGDTDTQYF. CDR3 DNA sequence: TGTGCCACCAGTGATCGAGCGGGAGGGGACACAGATACGCAGTATTTT.